These 23 T cell receptor beta chains originate from one sample sequenced in a study of T cell responses to AZD1222 COVID-19 vaccine. Data came from immunoSEQ multiplex PCR; TCRdb stores just in-frame clones and leaves some out. This sample yields around 140,000 clones, of which 80% to 95% are seen a single time; about 3.7% belongs to the top ten. This specimen was peripheral blood, taken 28 days after the second AZD1222 dose. All receptors derive from an adult who received the AZD1222 COVID-19 vaccine.

Only one count was recorded for this clone. The V gene is TRBV7-9, the J gene TRBJ2-2; D may be TRBD1 (5 bases). V gave up 5 bases and J gave up 6 bases, with 13 bases separating them. The CDR3 sequence is 14 residues long. Germline CDR1 is SEHNR and CDR2 is FQNEAQ (reference sequence). CDR3 protein: CASSSYRGAGELFF. Written as DNA, the CDR3 is TGTGCCAGCAGCAGCTATAGGGGTGCCGGGGAGCTGTTTTTT.

This clone was recorded only once. The rearrangement uses TRBV30 and TRBJ2-1; 13 nucleotides align to TRBD2. The CDR3 has 14 amino acids. Germline CDR1 GTSNPN, CDR2 SVGIG (reference sequence). V dropped 0 bases and J dropped 14; count of bases not matched to a gene: 7. CDR3 sequence: CAWSVGTSGVLKFF. The CDR3 nucleotides read TGTGCCTGGAGTGTTGGGACTAGCGGGGTCCTAAAGTTCTTC.

The J gene is TRBJ1-1, the V gene TRBV5-1; unclear D gene. This CDR3 is built from 14 residues. The V gene's germline CDR1 is SGHRS and CDR2 YFSETQ. V was pared by 5 bases and J by 7 bases, with 18 bases between. The CDR3 region has the DNA TGCGCCAGCAGGGCCCGGGTGCGAGGGAATGAAGCTTTCTTT. Protein product: CASRARVRGNEAFF.

The chain couples TRBV7-2 to TRBJ1-5, with D possibly TRBD1 on 5 matching bases. The CDR3 totals 14 residues. Germline CDR1 reads SGHTA; CDR2 reads FQGNSA. V was pared by 4 bases and J by 4 bases, with 11 bases between. Here the CDR3 DNA reads TGTGCCAGCAGCTGGGGACGAAATAATCAGCCCCAGCATTTT. Protein: CASSWGRNNQPQHF.

The table lists this clone with a count of one. J is TRBJ1-6 and V is TRBV27, with unresolved D. This CDR3 contains 12 residues. Germline lookup yields CDR1 MNHEY and CDR2 SMNVEV (reference sequence). Trimming removed 1 base at V and 6 bases at J, with 1 base between. Written as DNA, the CDR3 is TGTGCCAGCAGTTTATTTAATTCACCCCTCCACTTT. Its translation: CASSLFNSPLHF.

The gene calls are TRBV9 and TRBJ2-3; TRBD2 matches 7 bases. The CDR3 covers 16 residues. Germline V CDR1 and CDR2: SGDLS, YYNGEE. V lost 5 bases and J lost 2; bases outside the gene matches: 11. As DNA, the CDR3 is TGTGCCAGCAGTCATGATAGCGGGCCCGCCACAGATACGCAGTATTTT. The encoded protein is CASSHDSGPATDTQYF.

The chain couples TRBV9 to TRBJ2-3; 9 nucleotides agree with TRBD1. The junction had 3 bases not matched to a gene; V was cut back by 5 bases and J by 2 bases. There are 14 residues in the CDR3. Germline V gene sequence: CDR1 SGDLS, CDR2 YYNGEE. The CDR3 bases are TGTGCCAGCAGACGGACAGGGGCCACAGATACGCAGTATTTT. Protein: CASRRTGATDTQYF.

This clone was found once. Here the CDR3 DNA reads TGTGCCAGCAGACAGGGGGCCCCAAATTCACCCCTCCACTTT. Protein: CASRQGAPNSPLHF. The J gene is TRBJ1-6, the V gene TRBV6-5; TRBD1 agrees at 9 bases. V gave up 6 bases and J gave up 7 bases; unmatched junction bases: 4. From germline, CDR1 is MNHEY and CDR2 SVGAGI. The CDR3 has 14 residues.

V usage is TRBV27 and J usage is TRBJ1-2, with D possibly matching TRBD1 (6 bases). The length of the CDR3 is 14 residues. V gave up 2 bases and J gave up 8 bases, with 15 bases separating them. The germline V gene encodes CDR1 MNHEY and CDR2 SMNVEV (reference sequence). This CDR3 reads CASSLKGHFYGYTF. The CDR3 coding sequence is TGTGCCAGCAGTTTAAAGGGACACTTTTACGGCTACACCTTC.

A single count supports this clone. The chain couples TRBV6-6 to TRBJ1-2, with D tentatively TRBD1 (5 bases). Germline CDR1 is MNHNY and CDR2 is SVGAGI (reference sequence). This CDR3 region has 16 residues. V was clipped by 0 bases and J by 2 bases, with 13 bases between them. CDR3 sequence: CASSYSRELPNYGYTF. For the CDR3, the DNA is TGTGCCAGCAGTTACTCCAGGGAACTGCCAAACTATGGCTACACCTTC.

The rearrangement joins TRBV27 to TRBJ2-7, with unresolved D. The CDR3 is 15 residues long. The germline CDR1 and CDR2 sequences are MNHEY and SMNVEV (reference sequence). V was pared by 3 bases and J by 0 bases, with 12 bases between. CDR3 residues: CASSLSGFYSYEQYF. CDR3 DNA sequence: TGTGCCAGCAGTTTGTCAGGATTTTACTCCTACGAGCAGTACTTC.

V and J are TRBV6-6 and TRBJ1-5; D remains ambiguous. Trimming pared 7 bases from V and 4 bases from J, leaving 8 bases between. Per the germline V gene, CDR1 is MNHNY and CDR2 is SVGAGI (reference sequence). The CDR3 is 12 amino acids. The CDR3 DNA follows: TGTGCCAGCACTCGGGGTAATCAGCCCCAGCATTTT. Its translation is CASTRGNQPQHF.

The chain combines TRBV6-5 with TRBJ2-7; D unresolved. The germline V gene encodes CDR1 MNHEY and CDR2 SVGAGI. This CDR3 contains 13 residues. V was trimmed by 5 bases and J by 2 bases, leaving 10 bases between them. The CDR3 region has the DNA TGTGCCAGCAGTCGACAAAGCCCCTACGAGCAGTACTTC. Its protein product is CASSRQSPYEQYF.

The chain combines TRBV4-2 with TRBJ2-5; TRBD1 is a possible D gene (5 bases). The V end lost 0 bases, the J end lost 5 bases, and 16 bases lay between the germline ends. The CDR3 runs 16 residues. Germline CDR1 LGHNA, CDR2 YNFKEQ. CDR3 DNA: TGTGCCAGCAGCCAAGATCCGGACATAGGAGTTGAGACCCAGTACTTC. Translating gives CASSQDPDIGVETQYF.

V is TRBV30 and J is TRBJ1-2; D uncertain. The ends were cut back, 0 bases at V and 4 bases at J, with 9 bases in the middle. The CDR3 is 13 amino acids. Germline lookup yields CDR1 GTSNPN and CDR2 SVGIG (reference sequence). As DNA, the CDR3 is TGTGCCTGGAGTGTAACCGATTTCTATGGCTACACCTTC. It translates to CAWSVTDFYGYTF.

The J gene is TRBJ2-7, the V gene TRBV11-2, with D maybe TRBD2 (6 bases). Germline V gene sequence: CDR1 SGHAT, CDR2 FQNNGV. V lost 3 bases, J lost 3 bases, and 12 bases lay in between. The CDR3 has 14 amino acids. The CDR3 spells CASSFRLGFYEQYF. CDR3 in DNA: TGTGCCAGCAGCTTCCGACTAGGCTTCTACGAGCAGTACTTC.

This clone has only one observation. This sequence joins TRBV6-5 and TRBJ2-7; D is possibly TRBD1 (6 bases). V was clipped by 7 bases and J by 6 bases, with 16 bases between them. The CDR3 is 13 residues long. The germline V gene encodes CDR1 MNHEY and CDR2 SVGAGI. This CDR3 reads CASMRQEEGEQYF. In DNA form, the CDR3 reads TGTGCCAGCATGCGACAGGAGGAAGGCGAGCAGTACTTC.

The rearrangement joins TRBV4-3 to TRBJ1-2, with D perhaps matching TRBD1 (6 bases). V gave up 0 bases and J gave up 4 bases, with 9 bases separating them. The CDR3 covers 14 residues. Germline V gene lookup returns CDR1 LGHNA and CDR2 YSLEER. CDR3 in amino acids: CASSQETGSYGYTF. CDR3 DNA: TGCGCCAGCAGCCAAGAAACAGGGAGCTATGGCTACACCTTC.

This rearrangement joins TRBV9 to TRBJ1-2; 7 bases are a match to TRBD1. Germline lookup yields CDR1 SGDLS and CDR2 YYNGEE. The CDR3 sequence is 12 residues long. The trim removed 7 bases at V and 4 bases at J, leaving 4 bases unmatched. The chain's CDR3 is CASVDRVYGYTF. In DNA, the CDR3 is TGTGCCAGCGTAGACAGGGTCTATGGCTACACCTTC.

The chain uses TRBV28 and TRBJ1-1; possible D gene TRBD1, 6 bases. V was pared by 5 bases and J by 3 bases, with 16 bases between. Germline values: CDR1 MDHEN, CDR2 SYDVKM. There are 15 residues in the CDR3. CDR3 loop: CASSPDRDKDTEAFF. The DNA of the CDR3 is TGTGCCAGCAGTCCGGACCGGGACAAGGACACTGAAGCTTTCTTT.

The rearrangement uses TRBV10-3 and TRBJ1-5; D may be TRBD1 (5 bases). The germline gives CDR1 ENHRY, CDR2 SYGVKD. V was cut by 4 bases and J by 4 bases, with 8 bases left in between. This CDR3 spans 13 amino acids. In nucleotides, the CDR3 is TGTGCCATCAGTGGACAGTTTAATCAGCCCCAGCATTTT. It translates to CAISGQFNQPQHF.

The V gene is TRBV7-2, the J gene TRBJ1-5; unclear D gene. This CDR3 has 16 residues. Germline values: CDR1 SGHTA, CDR2 FQGNSA. V lost 11 bases to trimming and J lost 2 bases, with 22 bases between them. In DNA form, the CDR3 reads TGTGCCTGCTCGCCGGGCCCCGAGTTCGGCAATCAGCCCCAGCATTTT. Translation: CACSPGPEFGNQPQHF.

The V and J genes are TRBV10-3 and TRBJ1-2, with D possibly TRBD1 on 6 matching bases. This CDR3 has 15 amino acids. The V gene lost 2 bases and the J gene lost 1 base, with 11 bases spanning the gap. The germline V gene has CDR1 ENHRY and CDR2 SYGVKD. CDR3 in amino acids: CAISEDRIINYGYTF. The CDR3 nucleotides are TGTGCCATCAGTGAGGACAGGATAATTAACTATGGCTACACCTTC.